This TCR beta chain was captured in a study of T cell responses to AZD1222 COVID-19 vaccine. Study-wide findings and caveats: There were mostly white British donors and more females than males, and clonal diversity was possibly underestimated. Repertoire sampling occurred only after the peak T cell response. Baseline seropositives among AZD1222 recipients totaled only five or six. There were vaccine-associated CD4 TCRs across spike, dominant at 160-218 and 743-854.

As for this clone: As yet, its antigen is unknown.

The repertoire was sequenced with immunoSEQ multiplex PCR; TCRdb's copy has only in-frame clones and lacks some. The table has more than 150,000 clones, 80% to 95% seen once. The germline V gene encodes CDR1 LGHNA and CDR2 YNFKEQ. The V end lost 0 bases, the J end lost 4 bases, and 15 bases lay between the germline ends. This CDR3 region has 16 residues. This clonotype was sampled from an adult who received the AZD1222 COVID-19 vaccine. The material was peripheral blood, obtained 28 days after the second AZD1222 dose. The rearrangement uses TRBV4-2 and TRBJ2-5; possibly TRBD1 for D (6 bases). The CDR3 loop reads CASSQDVGQGRETQYF. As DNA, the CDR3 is TGTGCCAGCAGCCAAGATGTAGGGCAGGGGAGAGAGACCCAGTACTTC.